These T cell receptor beta chains were read from a single sample in a study of blood T cells in healthy people across ages. TCRdb re-derived calls from the 5' RACE reads in MiXCR, one entry per CDR3 protein. The data show approximately 400,000 distinct CDR3 sequences, about 52% seen once. The sample taken for sequencing was blood. The origin of the receptors is a man in his sixties in good health. Both conserved end residues are part of each CDR3. The D gene is left open where the match is weak. Size is stated for part of the rows, as once, few or many counts, or as a class when the clone is expanded.

V gene,D gene,clone size,CDR3 length,J gene,CDR3 DNA,CDR3 protein
TRBV10-3,TRBD1,once,14,TRBJ2-7,TGTGCCATCAGAGGACAGGGAGTTTTTTACGAGCAGTACTTC,CAIRGQGVFYEQYF
TRBV4-1,-,-,15,TRBJ2-7,TGCGCCAGCAGCCTCCCCCGCGACCCCGACGACGAGCAGTACTTC,CASSLPRDPDDEQYF
TRBV27,-,-,17,TRBJ2-5,TGTGCCAGCAGTCCTTCCCTTGGAGGGGGCGCGAGGAAGACCCAGTACTTC,CASSPSLGGGARKTQYF
TRBV20-1,TRBD1,-,14,TRBJ1-2,TGCAGTGCTAGTATAGGCAGGGGGCCGTATGGCTACACCTTC,CSASIGRGPYGYTF
TRBV29-1,-,-,13,TRBJ2-1,TGCAGCGTGACCCGGGTGGCAGCCAATGAGCAGTTCTTC,CSVTRVAANEQFF
TRBV7-2,TRBD2,many,17,TRBJ2-7,TGTGCCAGCAGCTTAGCCCCACCCGGGACTAGCGTCTACGAGCAGTACTTC,CASSLAPPGTSVYEQYF
TRBV24-1,-,few,17,TRBJ2-1,TGTGCCCCCTCCACAGGGTCCTGCACAGGAGCGGACAATGAGCAGTTCTTC,CAPSTGSCTGADNEQFF
TRBV6-4,TRBD1,-,15,TRBJ1-1,TGTGCCAGCAGAGAAACGGACAGGGACAGCACTGAAGCTTTCTTT,CASRETDRDSTEAFF
TRBV7-2,-,many,13,TRBJ2-5,TGTGCCAGCAGCGTGGAGCGGAAAGAGACCCAGTACTTC,CASSVERKETQYF
TRBV20-1,-,-,14,TRBJ2-7,TGCAGTGCTAGATTAACACCTAGCTCCTACGAGCAGTACTTC,CSARLTPSSYEQYF
TRBV29-1,TRBD1,many,14,TRBJ2-7,TGCAGCTGTTCCCGGGACAGGGACTCCTACGAGCAGTACTTC,CSCSRDRDSYEQYF
TRBV20-1,-,few,15,TRBJ2-3,TGCAGTGCTAGACGCCCGCCGGGTCTCACAGATACGCAGTATTTT,CSARRPPGLTDTQYF
TRBV20-1,TRBD2,once,14,TRBJ2-1,TGCAGTGCTAGAATAGCGGGGTTTCTCAATGAGCAGTTCTTC,CSARIAGFLNEQFF
TRBV10-3,-,-,14,TRBJ2-5,TGTGCCACCGCGGCAGGACCCAGGGGCAATGAGCAGTACTTC,CATAAGPRGNEQYF
TRBV9,-,-,15,TRBJ2-5,TGTGCCAGCAGTCGCTCTGGGGACCTAAAAGAGACCCAGTACTTC,CASSRSGDLKETQYF
TRBV12-3/TRBV12-4,-,few,15,TRBJ1-2,TGTGCCAGCAGTTTGAGTCTCGGACAGAGCTATGGCTACACCTTC,CASSLSLGQSYGYTF
TRBV6-2/TRBV6-3,-,-,14,TRBJ2-2,TGTGCCAGCACGGGGACCGTCAACACCGGGGAGCTGTTTTTT,CASTGTVNTGELFF
TRBV7-2,TRBD1,-,15,TRBJ2-1,TGTGCCAGCAGCCGAGACAGGGGGTTATACAATGAGCAGTTCTTC,CASSRDRGLYNEQFF
TRBV6-2/TRBV6-3,-,few,16,TRBJ2-7,TGTGCCAGCAGGAGCTTTTGGCAGGGGACTTTCATAGGGCAGTACTTC,CASRSFWQGTFIGQYF
TRBV12-3/TRBV12-4,TRBD1,-,13,TRBJ2-1,TGTGCCAGCACCCTACAGGGGTCGGGTGAGCAGTTCTTC,CASTLQGSGEQFF
TRBV24-1,-,-,13,TRBJ2-3,TGTGCCACCAGCGTGGGGGCAACGGATACGCAGTATTTT,CATSVGATDTQYF
TRBV7-2,-,once,15,TRBJ2-1,TGTGCCAGCAGCTCAAGGACGCGCTCCTACAATGAGCAGTTCTTC,CASSSRTRSYNEQFF
TRBV2,-,-,16,TRBJ2-1,TGTGCCAGCAGTGTACCGACGGGCAGCTCCTACAATGAGCAGTTCTTC,CASSVPTGSSYNEQFF
TRBV28,TRBD1,-,15,TRBJ2-7,TGTGCCAGCAGGTCCGGACAGGCGAGCTCCTACGAGCAGTACTTC,CASRSGQASSYEQYF
TRBV12-3/TRBV12-4,-,-,14,TRBJ2-3,TGTGCCAGCACCGGAGCAGGGCCCTTAGATACGCAGTATTTT,CASTGAGPLDTQYF
TRBV5-1,TRBD1,once,14,TRBJ1-1,TGCGCCAGCAGCTTGGAGACAGGGCCCACTGAAGCTTTCTTT,CASSLETGPTEAFF
TRBV18,-,few,15,TRBJ2-3,TGTGCCAGCTCTCAAGGGTTTGGGGGCACAGATACGCAGTATTTT,CASSQGFGGTDTQYF
TRBV30,TRBD2,-,14,TRBJ2-3,TGTGCCTGGAGGGGACTAGCGGCCACAGATACGCAGTATTTT,CAWRGLAATDTQYF
TRBV20-1,TRBD2,-,14,TRBJ2-1,TGCAGTGCTAGATGGCTAGCGGGAATCGGTGAGCAGTTCTTC,CSARWLAGIGEQFF
TRBV29-1,TRBD1,few,15,TRBJ2-3,TGCAGCGTGACCCAGACAGGGTTAAGCACAGATACGCAGTATTTT,CSVTQTGLSTDTQYF
TRBV6-5,-,-,15,TRBJ2-7,TGTGCCAGCAAAGCACAGAGGGGGAGAGCGTACGAGCAGTACTTC,CASKAQRGRAYEQYF
TRBV6-6,-,-,15,TRBJ2-7,TGTGCCAGCAGTTACGGCGGACGGGCTCCTTACGAGCAGTACTTC,CASSYGGRAPYEQYF
TRBV13,-,-,15,TRBJ2-7,TGTGCCAGCAGCACACACACCGGGAACTCCTACGAGCAGTACTTC,CASSTHTGNSYEQYF
TRBV3-1,TRBD1,many,14,TRBJ1-2,TGTGCCAGCAGCCAAACGGACAGGGCCAGGGGCTACACCTTC,CASSQTDRARGYTF
TRBV20-1,TRBD2,few,13,TRBJ2-1,TGCAGTGCTAGAGGCGGGAGTGTGGATGAGCAGTTCTTC,CSARGGSVDEQFF
TRBV10-3,TRBD1,-,15,TRBJ2-1,TGTGCCATCAGCCCGGGACAGGGCTCTCACAATGAGCAGTTCTTC,CAISPGQGSHNEQFF
TRBV20-1,-,-,12,TRBJ1-6,TGCAGTGCCCTTCCGGGTTATTCACCCCTCCACTTT,CSALPGYSPLHF
TRBV5-1,TRBD2,-,16,TRBJ2-5,TGCGCCAGCAGCTCGAGGGGAGGGGCTTTCTCTGGGACCCAGTACTTC,CASSSRGGAFSGTQYF
TRBV20-1,TRBD1,-,11,TRBJ1-1,TGCAGTGCTAGGGGGGGACAGGAAGCTTTCTTT,CSARGGQEAFF
TRBV20-1,-,-,16,TRBJ2-1,TGCAGTGCTAGAGAGCTCAGTGCGGGCTCCTACAATGAGCAGTTCTTC,CSARELSAGSYNEQFF
TRBV12-3/TRBV12-4,TRBD2,-,13,TRBJ2-5,TGTGCCAGCGGTCGGGCGGGAGGCAATGAGCAGTACTTC,CASGRAGGNEQYF
TRBV3-1,-,-,14,TRBJ2-7,TGTGCCAGCACCACTAGGGGCCTTGGGTACGAGCAGTACTTC,CASTTRGLGYEQYF
TRBV14,TRBD1,few,16,TRBJ1-2,TGTGCCAGCAGCCAAGAGACCGGGACAGGGACCTATGGCTACACCTTC,CASSQETGTGTYGYTF
TRBV4-3,-,few,14,TRBJ1-2,TGCGCCAGCAGCCAAGATCGGACATCGCATGGCTACACCTTC,CASSQDRTSHGYTF
TRBV7-6,-,-,15,TRBJ2-5,TGTGCCAGCAGCTTAGAGGGGCTCCCCGGGGAGACCCAGTACTTC,CASSLEGLPGETQYF
TRBV7-9,-,-,14,TRBJ1-2,TGTGCCAGCAGCTTAGGCGACAGCACGGGTGGCTACACCTTC,CASSLGDSTGGYTF
TRBV9,-,-,15,TRBJ2-1,TGTGCCAGCAGCGTAGTCGGACGAGACTACAATGAGCAGTTCTTC,CASSVVGRDYNEQFF
TRBV20-1,-,-,14,TRBJ2-7,TGCAGTGCTTCTCCCGGGGACACTTACGGCGAGCAGTACTTC,CSASPGDTYGEQYF
TRBV5-6,-,-,15,TRBJ2-7,TGTGCCAGCAGCTCGCCAGGACCGGGTCGCTACGAGCAGTACTTC,CASSSPGPGRYEQYF
TRBV7-2,-,-,15,TRBJ2-7,TGTGCCAGCAGCGTCGGTAGCGGCCCGAGCTACGAGCAGTACTTC,CASSVGSGPSYEQYF
TRBV30,-,-,15,TRBJ1-2,TGTGCCTGGAGTGGTGGCCCGGGGGGGGGCTATGGCTACACCTTC,CAWSGGPGGGYGYTF
TRBV9,TRBD2,many,14,TRBJ2-5,TGTGCCAGCAGCCCGTACTCGACTAGCGATGAGCAGTACTTC,CASSPYSTSDEQYF
TRBV7-6,-,-,13,TRBJ2-2,TGTGCCAGCAGCTCCCGCCGCACCGGGGAGCTGTTTTTT,CASSSRRTGELFF
TRBV5-1,-,-,14,TRBJ2-5,TGCGCCAGCAGCTTGGGACTAGTGAGAGAGACCCAGTACTTC,CASSLGLVRETQYF
TRBV12-3/TRBV12-4,TRBD2,-,17,TRBJ2-3,TGTGCCAGCAGTCCTATAGCGGGGGAAGGATCTGGAGATACGCAGTATTTT,CASSPIAGEGSGDTQYF